These T cell receptor beta chains were read from a single sample in a study of blood T cell repertoires in COVID-19. TCRdb's table, derived via immunoSEQ multiplex PCR, lists solely in-frame clones and lacks some. The data hold some 230,000 clones, with 86% observed a single time. The sequenced material came from peripheral blood. The receptor set was obtained from a man aged 25-45 years who had recovered from COVID-19. Both conserved end residues are part of each CDR3. D genes are given only for firm matches. A row's size may be missing; if present it is once, few, many or a size class.

- - TRBJ2-5 TRBV13 CASSILDRTVRETQYF TGTGCCAGCAGCATACTTGACCGGACTGTTCGAGAGACCCAGTACTTC
- TRBD2 TRBJ2-3 TRBV11-3 CASSWGGLAKNTQYF TGTGCCAGCAGCTGGGGGGGACTAGCGAAGAATACGCAGTATTTT
- TRBD2 TRBJ2-3 TRBV7-6 CASSVTSGGPDTQYF TGTGCCAGCAGCGTGACTAGCGGGGGGCCAGATACGCAGTATTTT
- - TRBJ1-3 TRBV6-1 CASSEFSSGNTIYF TGTGCCAGCAGTGAGTTCAGCTCTGGAAACACCATATATTTT
- TRBD1 TRBJ2-1 TRBV6-5 CASMNRGQKDNEQFF TGTGCCAGCATGAACAGGGGGCAGAAGGACAATGAGCAGTTCTTC
- TRBD1 TRBJ2-7 TRBV7-6 CASSLPGQGGREQYF TGTGCCAGCAGCCTACCGGGACAGGGGGGAAGAGAGCAGTACTTC
- - TRBJ2-7 TRBV19 CASSIGAVDEQYF TGTGCCAGTAGTATAGGAGCGGTAGACGAGCAGTACTTC
- - TRBJ1-1 TRBV4-3 CASSLEKGVQAFF TGCGCCAGCAGCCTAGAAAAGGGAGTACAAGCTTTCTTT
- TRBD1 TRBJ1-6 TRBV5-5 CASSTGTVNSPLHF TGTGCCAGCAGCACCGGGACAGTTAATTCACCCCTCCACTTT
few - TRBJ1-5 TRBV5-5 CASSFKGGDNQPQHF TGTGCCAGCAGCTTTAAAGGAGGAGACAATCAGCCCCAGCATTTT
- TRBD1 TRBJ1-1 TRBV6-5 CASSYSGRGLATEAFF TGTGCCAGCAGTTACTCGGGTAGGGGGCTGGCCACTGAAGCTTTCTTT
- TRBD2 TRBJ2-1 TRBV4-3 CASSQDLIDGLAGEILYNEQFF TGCGCCAGCAGCCAAGATCTTATTGATGGGCTAGCGGGGGAAATTCTCTACAATGAGCAGTTCTTC
- - TRBJ1-2 TRBV11-2 CASTPLSRDTIYGYTF TGTGCCAGCACCCCTCTTAGCAGGGACACGATCTATGGCTACACCTTC
- - TRBJ2-7 TRBV9 CASSVVPSSYEQYF TGTGCCAGCAGCGTAGTTCCGAGCTCCTACGAGCAGTACTTC
- TRBD1 TRBJ2-2 TRBV24-1 CATSDLGTEDTGELFF TGTGCCACCAGTGATCTCGGGACAGAGGACACCGGGGAGCTGTTTTTT
- TRBD2 TRBJ2-5 TRBV9 CASSVGSSGGAVETQYF TGTGCCAGCAGCGTAGGTTCTAGCGGGGGGGCGGTGGAGACCCAGTACTTC
once TRBD1 TRBJ1-4 TRBV2 CASRGQGHEKLFF TGTGCCAGCAGGGGACAGGGTCATGAAAAACTGTTTTTT
- TRBD2 TRBJ2-3 TRBV3-1/TRBV3-2 CASSQDWLAGDTDTQYF TGTGCCAGCAGCCAAGATTGGCTAGCGGGGGACACAGATACGCAGTATTTT
- - TRBJ2-3 TRBV11-2 CASSRGATGDTQYF TGTGCCAGCAGCCGGGGGGCCACTGGGGATACGCAGTATTTT
- TRBD2 TRBJ2-5 TRBV20-1 CSASPLAGGRETQYF TGCAGTGCGAGTCCTCTAGCGGGGGGGCGGGAGACCCAGTACTTC
- TRBD1 TRBJ1-1 TRBV11-2 CASSLDRQGLGTEAFF TGTGCCAGCAGCTTAGACCGACAGGGCTTGGGCACTGAAGCTTTCTTT
- - TRBJ1-5 TRBV12-3/TRBV12-4 CASSFYRDQPQHF TGTGCCAGCAGTTTCTACAGGGATCAGCCCCAGCATTTT
- TRBD2 TRBJ2-3 TRBV9 CASSVPQPLAGEDTQYF TGTGCCAGCAGCGTCCCCCAGCCACTAGCGGGGGAAGATACGCAGTATTTT
- TRBD1 TRBJ2-2 TRBV11-3 CASSLDRVGELFF TGTGCCAGCAGCTTGGACAGGGTTGGGGAGCTGTTTTTT
- - TRBJ2-2 TRBV11-1 CASSAGSNTGELFF TGTGCCAGCAGCGCGGGATCCAACACCGGGGAGCTGTTTTTT
- TRBD2 TRBJ2-3 TRBV30 CAWNIAGGVTDTQYF TGTGCCTGGAACATAGCGGGGGGAGTCACAGATACGCAGTATTTT
- - TRBJ1-2 TRBV6-2/TRBV6-3 CASSLRRDEAGVAFFTLGYTF TGTGCCAGCAGCCTCAGAAGAGATGAGGCAGGGGTAGCCTTCTTTACACTTGGCTACACCTTC
- - TRBJ1-1 TRBV5-6 CASSFSLNTEAFF TGTGCCAGCAGCTTTTCTCTGAACACTGAAGCTTTCTTT
- - TRBJ2-2 TRBV30 CAWSVIGHPTGELFF TGTGCCTGGAGTGTAATCGGACACCCTACCGGGGAGCTGTTTTTT
- TRBD2 TRBJ2-7 TRBV9 CASSPLADTAYEQYF TGTGCCAGCAGCCCCCTAGCGGATACTGCCTACGAGCAGTACTTC
- TRBD1 TRBJ2-7 TRBV5-5 CASSSGTGGAYEQYF TGTGCCAGCAGCTCAGGGACAGGGGGGGCCTACGAGCAGTACTTC
- TRBD1 TRBJ2-7 TRBV27 CASKGQGPYEQYF TGTGCCAGCAAGGGACAGGGCCCCTACGAGCAGTACTTC
- - TRBJ2-1 TRBV5-1 CASSLPDKLNEQFF TGCGCCAGCAGCTTGCCGGACAAGCTCAATGAGCAGTTCTTC
- - TRBJ2-5 TRBV7-7 CASSPRTEETQYF TGTGCCAGCAGCCCGCGGACAGAAGAGACCCAGTACTTC
- - TRBJ2-7 TRBV7-9 CASSSTGVRGEQYF TGTGCCAGCAGCTCCACAGGGGTACGGGGGGAGCAGTACTTC
- - TRBJ2-2 TRBV6-4 CASSEGPAGELFF TGTGCCAGCAGTGAGGGGCCGGCCGGGGAGCTGTTTTTT
- - TRBJ2-7 TRBV2 CASSNTGYEQYF TGTGCCAGCAGCAATACAGGGTACGAGCAGTACTTC
- - TRBJ1-2 TRBV12-3/TRBV12-4 CASSFGGNGYTF TGTGCCAGCAGTTTCGGAGGGAATGGCTACACCTTC
once TRBD1 TRBJ2-3 TRBV9 CASSLRGTGYTDTQYF TGTGCCAGCAGCCTTCGGGGGACAGGGTACACAGATACGCAGTATTTT
- - TRBJ1-5 TRBV6-2/TRBV6-3 CASSYGGSYNQPQHF TGTGCCAGCAGTTACGGCGGGAGTTACAATCAGCCCCAGCATTTT
- TRBD1 TRBJ1-2 TRBV5-1 CASSLAGQVDGYTF TGCGCCAGCAGCTTGGCAGGACAGGTAGATGGCTACACCTTC
once TRBD2 TRBJ2-3 TRBV11-3 CASSFGTSGGSTDTQYF TGTGCCAGCAGCTTCGGTACTAGCGGGGGGAGCACAGATACGCAGTATTTT
few TRBD1 TRBJ1-5 TRBV27 CASSSGTANQPQHF TGTGCCAGCAGTTCCGGGACAGCTAATCAGCCCCAGCATTTT
- TRBD1 TRBJ2-7 TRBV29-1 CSVGTGEGEQYF TGCAGCGTTGGGACAGGGGAGGGCGAGCAGTACTTC
- TRBD1 TRBJ1-2 TRBV12-3/TRBV12-4 CASSFQGVYGYTF TGTGCCAGCAGTTTTCAGGGGGTCTATGGCTACACCTTC
few - TRBJ1-5 TRBV4-1 CASSQDPTGRNQPQHF TGCGCCAGCAGCCAAGACCCGACAGGACGCAATCAGCCCCAGCATTTT
few - TRBJ2-5 TRBV5-4 CASSPPGQETQYF TGTGCCAGCAGCCCGCCGGGCCAAGAGACCCAGTACTTC
once - TRBJ2-7 TRBV3-1/TRBV3-2 CASSQDPRTDEQYF TGTGCCAGCAGCCAAGACCCCCGGACAGACGAGCAGTACTTC
- - TRBJ2-1 TRBV18 CASTRDTNPYNEQFF TGTGCCAGCACCCGGGACACAAACCCCTACAATGAGCAGTTCTTC
- TRBD1 TRBJ1-4 TRBV11-2 CASSLGGGSSF TGTGCCAGCAGCTTAGGAGGGGGCAGCAGCTTT
once - TRBJ1-3 TRBV29-1 CSVTAAGGSGNTIYF TGCAGCGTTACCGCGGCCGGGGGTTCTGGAAACACCATATATTTT